One and the same sample provided the 26 T cell receptor beta chains below, sequenced in a study of blood T cell repertoires in COVID-19 (dated by TCRdb to 2019 to 2021). The protocol used for the library was the immunoSEQ multiplex PCR assay. TCRdb provides this immuneACCESS table in a form limited to in-frame rearrangements. Some clones are lacking; in checked studies, under half of them reflect an unresolved V gene, and why the rest are absent is not known. Here the sample has 140,000 or so clones; roughly 80% occur a single time. Around 6.2% of the sample lies in the top ten. The specimen sequenced was PBMCs or T cells enriched from blood (not recorded which). These receptors were taken from a woman aged 35 to 49 who had recovered from COVID-19.

This chain joins TRBV19 and TRBJ2-1; unclear D gene. This CDR3 has 13 residues. CDR1 LNHDA and CDR2 SQIVND come from the germline V gene (reference sequence). The V gene lost 5 bases and the J gene lost 4 bases, with 9 bases spanning the gap. The CDR3 spells CASSSLGYNEQFF. For the CDR3, the DNA is TGTGCCAGTAGTTCCCTCGGGTACAATGAGCAGTTCTTC.

This chain connects TRBV13 to TRBJ2-1; D is perhaps TRBD1 (5 bases). Deletions cut 2 bases from V and 7 bases from J, with 9 bases between. Per the germline V gene, CDR1 is PRHDT and CDR2 is FYEKMQ (reference sequence). The CDR3 extends over 13 amino acids. This CDR3 reads CASSLRGGNEQFF. In DNA form, the CDR3 reads TGTGCCAGCAGCTTAAGGGGTGGGAATGAGCAGTTCTTC.

The rearrangement links TRBV6-5 to TRBJ2-7; tentative D call: TRBD2 (7 bases). Germline lookup yields CDR1 MNHEY and CDR2 SVGAGI. V gave up 8 bases and J gave up 4 bases, with 21 bases separating them. This CDR3 contains 15 residues. This CDR3 reads CASWGAGAGGYEQYF. CDR3 nucleotide sequence: TGTGCCAGCTGGGGGGCGGGGGCCGGAGGGTACGAGCAGTACTTC.

The chain has TRBV19 and TRBJ1-2; 7 bases match TRBD1. Germline V gene sequence: CDR1 LNHDA, CDR2 SQIVND (reference sequence). CDR3 length: 13 amino acids. V shed 10 bases and J 6 bases; nucleotides not matched to a gene: 11. The CDR3 reads CATAPTGTHGYTF. CDR3 bases: TGTGCCACCGCACCGACAGGGACGCATGGCTACACCTTC.

Concerning this clone: Other DNA sequences in the same sample also yield this CDR3. V is TRBV7-3 and J is TRBJ2-1; TRBD2 agrees at 10 bases. V dropped 5 bases and J dropped 3; count of bases not matched to a gene: 4. The CDR3 is 15 amino acids. Germline CDR1 reads SGHTA; CDR2 reads FQGTGA. CDR3 DNA: TGTGCCAGCAGCCTGATAGCGGGAGGCTACAATGAGCAGTTCTTC. Amino acids: CASSLIAGGYNEQFF.

The chain employs TRBV25-1 and TRBJ2-1; D remains ambiguous. Germline lookup yields CDR1 MGHDK and CDR2 SYGVNS. V was trimmed by 2 bases and J by 4 bases, leaving 15 bases between them. The CDR3 runs 16 residues. CDR3 sequence (DNA): TGTGCCAGCAGTGAAGTGTACAGCACCAGGTACAATGAGCAGTTCTTC. Its protein is CASSEVYSTRYNEQFF.

The chain employs TRBV19 and TRBJ2-2, with D unclear. CDR1 and CDR2 (germline): LNHDA, SQIVND (reference sequence). The CDR3 spans 15 residues. Trimming removed 4 bases from V and 4 bases from J, with 13 bases in between. CDR3 bases: TGTGCCAGTAGTAGGCTAGATCATCTCACCGGGGAGCTGTTTTTT. Translating it yields CASSRLDHLTGELFF.

The chain couples TRBV7-8 to TRBJ1-1; the D gene is possibly TRBD1 (6 bases). This CDR3 is built from 16 residues. Trimming took 1 base from V and 0 from J, leaving 12 bases between them. CDR1 is SGHVS, CDR2 FQNEAQ, per germline. CDR3 DNA sequence: TGTGCCAGCAGCTTAGTTCGCAGGGGATTGAACACTGAAGCTTTCTTT. Protein: CASSLVRRGLNTEAFF.

The gene calls are TRBV7-3 and TRBJ2-3; D perhaps matches TRBD2 (6 bases). The CDR3 sequence is 13 residues long. Germline CDR1 is SGHTA and CDR2 is FQGTGA. V shed 5 bases and J shed 8 bases, with 14 bases lying between them. CDR3 sequence: CASSGTGSGTQYF. The CDR3 bases are TGTGCCAGCAGCGGGACTGGATCTGGTACGCAGTATTTT.

The chain couples TRBV19 to TRBJ2-3, with TRBD2 matching 13 bases. Trimming cost V 6 bases and J 5 bases; bases outside gene matches: 5. Germline loops: CDR1 LNHDA, CDR2 SQIVND (reference sequence). This CDR3 comprises 15 residues. The CDR3 DNA reads as TGTGCCAGTAGGGTACTAGCGGGAGGGAAAGATACGCAGTATTTT. It codes for CASRVLAGGKDTQYF. Looking up the rest from reference TRBV19 and TRBJ2-3 gives the full variable domain: DGGITQSPKYLFRKEGQNVTLSCEQNLNHDAMYWYRQDPGQGLRLIYYSQIVNDFQKGDIAEGYSVSREKKESFPLTVTSAQKNPTAFYLCASRVLAGGKDTQYFGPGTRLTVL.

Here the CDR3 reads CAWSSGAGEETQYF. The CDR3, as DNA: TGTGCCTGGAGTTCCGGAGCGGGAGAAGAGACCCAGTACTTC. This chain connects TRBV30 to TRBJ2-5, with TRBD2 matching 8 bases. The CDR3 covers 14 residues. Germline CDR1 is GTSNPN and CDR2 is SVGIG (reference sequence). The J segment lost 3 bases and the V segment lost 2 bases, leaving 5 bases of the junction unmatched.

V usage is TRBV2 and J usage is TRBJ1-1; D is possibly TRBD1 (5 bases). The V end lost 7 bases, the J end lost 5 bases, and 17 bases lay between the germline ends. Germline V gene data show CDR1 as SNHLY and CDR2 as FYNNEI. The CDR3 is made up of 14 amino acids. DNA for the CDR3: TGTGCCAGCATAGATGGGCGATCAGGGACTGAAGCTTTCTTT. It specifies CASIDGRSGTEAFF.

The chain couples TRBV19 to TRBJ1-1, with D possibly matching TRBD1 (5 bases). This CDR3 comprises 12 residues. The V end lost 5 bases, the J end lost 9 bases, and 13 bases lay between the germline ends. CDR1 is LNHDA and CDR2 is SQIVND in the germline V gene (reference sequence). The CDR3 DNA sequence: TGTGCCAGTAGTTTCGGGCAGGGAAAAGCTTTCTTT. It specifies CASSFGQGKAFF.

V usage is TRBV19 and J usage is TRBJ1-5, with a tentative D call TRBD1 (6 bases). The CDR3 totals 15 residues. V gave up 3 bases and J gave up 6 bases, with 15 bases separating them. The germline gives CDR1 LNHDA, CDR2 SQIVND (reference sequence). The CDR3 DNA sequence: TGTGCCAGTAGTATTTTCGGGGAGGGGGGTCAGCCCCAGCATTTT. It encodes CASSIFGEGGQPQHF. Full variable domain (outside the CDR3, taken from reference TRBV19 and TRBJ1-5): DGGITQSPKYLFRKEGQNVTLSCEQNLNHDAMYWYRQDPGQGLRLIYYSQIVNDFQKGDIAEGYSVSREKKESFPLTVTSAQKNPTAFYLCASSIFGEGGQPQHFGDGTRLSIL.

The chain employs TRBV27 and TRBJ1-5; TRBD1 matches at 7 bases. This CDR3 is 14 amino acids long. CDR1 MNHEY and CDR2 SMNVEV come from the germline V gene (reference sequence). V was clipped by 3 bases and J by 6 bases; unmatched bases: 5. In DNA form, the CDR3 reads TGTGCCAGCAGTTTTACAGGGGTAGGTCAGCCCCAGCATTTT. It encodes CASSFTGVGQPQHF.

The rearrangement links TRBV5-1 to TRBJ2-7; TRBD2 agrees at 12 bases. The CDR3 length is 15 residues. Trimming removed 4 bases from V and 6 bases from J; junction bases left unmatched: 8. The germline gives CDR1 SGHRS, CDR2 YFSETQ. DNA of the CDR3: TGCGCCAGCAGCGCGGGACTAGCGGGCTCATCCGAGCAGTACTTC. This encodes CASSAGLAGSSEQYF.

This chain links TRBV5-1 with TRBJ1-1; D is undetermined. The CDR3 covers 14 residues. CDR1 is SGHRS, CDR2 YFSETQ, per germline. Trimming pared 0 bases from V and 8 bases from J, leaving 14 bases between. CDR3 nucleotides: TGCGCCAGCAGCTTGGACGTTCCCGCTCAGGAAGCTTTCTTT. It codes for CASSLDVPAQEAFF.

The chain couples TRBV7-2 to TRBJ2-5; tentatively, D is TRBD2 (6 bases). Germline assignment: CDR1 SGHTA and CDR2 FQGNSA. CDR3 size: 14 residues. V was shortened by 5 bases and J by 2 bases, with 12 bases between the two germline ends. CDR3 sequence: CASSRSGVQETQYF. In nucleotides, the CDR3 is TGTGCCAGCAGCCGTTCGGGGGTTCAAGAGACCCAGTACTTC.

This clone occurred once. The J gene is TRBJ1-1, the V gene TRBV29-1; D call uncertain. This CDR3 contains 12 residues. Germline V gives CDR1 SQVTM, CDR2 ANQGSEA. V lost 5 bases to trimming and J lost 1 base, with 8 bases between them. CDR3: CSVSRTNTEAFF. The CDR3 DNA sequence: TGCAGCGTTAGCCGAACGAACACTGAAGCTTTCTTT.

This chain links TRBV2 with TRBJ2-1; TRBD2 matches 7 bases. CDR3 length: 13 amino acids. The trim removed 7 bases at V and 6 bases at J, leaving 6 bases unmatched. The germline V gene encodes CDR1 SNHLY and CDR2 FYNNEI. The CDR3 spells CASNLAALNEQFF. The CDR3 coding sequence is TGTGCCAGCAATCTAGCGGCCCTCAATGAGCAGTTCTTC.

The chain recombines TRBV5-8 with TRBJ1-6; TRBD1 agrees at 9 bases. CDR1 is SGHTS, CDR2 YDEGEE, per germline. This CDR3 is built from 13 residues. Trimming removed 4 bases from V and 15 bases from J; junction bases left unmatched: 8. The CDR3 sequence is CASSRRDRDLLHF. CDR3 bases: TGTGCCAGCAGCCGCCGGGACAGGGATCTCCTCCACTTT. Drawing the rest from reference TRBV5-8 and TRBJ1-6, the complete variable domain is EAGVTQSPTHLIKTRGQQATLRCSPISGHTSVYWYQQALGLGLQFLLWYDEGEERNRGNFPPRFSGRQFPNYSSELNVNALELEDSALYLCASSRRDRDLLHFGNGTRLTVT.

The chain has TRBV19 and TRBJ1-2; no definite D call. CDR1 is LNHDA and CDR2 is SQIVND in the germline V gene (reference sequence). Trimming pared 7 bases from V and 4 bases from J, leaving 19 bases between. The CDR3 totals 15 residues. The CDR3 DNA is TGTGCCAGTACTTCCGGGGAACGGAGCCTCTATGGCTACACCTTC. It translates to CASTSGERSLYGYTF.

The rearrangement joins TRBV27 to TRBJ2-7; TRBD2 is a possible D gene (5 bases). Germline V gene data show CDR1 as MNHEY and CDR2 as SMNVEV (reference sequence). V gave up 3 bases and J gave up 2 bases, with 8 bases separating them. The CDR3 contains 13 residues. The CDR3 sequence: CASSFLGAYEQYF. The CDR3 coding sequence is TGTGCCAGCAGTTTCCTGGGAGCCTACGAGCAGTACTTC.

The rearrangement joins TRBV19 to TRBJ1-6, with a tentative D call TRBD1 (6 bases). Trimming stripped 2 bases from V and 7 bases from J, with 9 bases between. This CDR3 is 14 amino acids long. Germline V CDR1 and CDR2: LNHDA, SQIVND (reference sequence). CDR3 sequence reads: CASSIQGMNSPLHF. The CDR3 nucleotides are TGTGCCAGTAGTATACAGGGGATGAATTCACCCCTCCACTTT.

This clone was seen once. This chain joins TRBV2 and TRBJ2-7; 8 positions agree with TRBD2. V dropped 3 bases and J dropped 0; count of bases not matched to a gene: 4. CDR1 is SNHLY and CDR2 is FYNNEI in the germline V gene. This CDR3 region has 15 residues. In DNA form, the CDR3 reads TGTGCCAGCAGTGACTCACTAGCGGACTCCTACGAGCAGTACTTC. This encodes CASSDSLADSYEQYF.

The chain is built from TRBV4-1 and TRBJ1-4; no reliable D call. The CDR3 covers 13 residues. Trimming pared 4 bases from V and 10 bases from J, leaving 13 bases between. In germline, CDR1 is MGHRA, CDR2 YSYEKL. The CDR3 protein is CASSLREEGKLFF. Written as DNA, the CDR3 is TGCGCCAGCAGCCTCCGGGAGGAGGGAAAACTGTTTTTT.